Listed here are 20 T cell receptor beta chains from one sample, sequenced in a study of blood T cell repertoires in COVID-19. Method: immunoSEQ multiplex PCR; TCRdb's copy keeps in-frame clones and lacks some. The sample holds about 35,000 clones, around 82% seen once. The material sequenced was peripheral blood. Receptor source: a man aged 80 or over with active or convalescent COVID-19.

The V gene is TRBV10-2, the J gene TRBJ2-7; 8 bases align to TRBD2. The V segment lost 7 bases and the J segment 4 bases; nucleotides outside the gene matches: 6. Germline CDR1 is WSHSY and CDR2 is SAAADI. The CDR3 contains 13 residues. The CDR3 loop reads CASTGTSGYEQYF. CDR3 sequence (DNA): TGCGCCAGCACCGGGACTAGTGGATACGAGCAGTACTTC.

The rearrangement links TRBV2 to TRBJ1-1, with D possibly being TRBD1 (6 bases). V shed 10 bases and J shed 3 bases, with 12 bases lying between them. Germline V gene lookup returns CDR1 SNHLY and CDR2 FYNNEI. The CDR3 has 12 amino acids. The CDR3 DNA reads TGTGCCAATGGAGGGGGGGACACTGAAGCTTTCTTT. Its protein product is CANGGGDTEAFF.

The chain employs TRBV5-1 and TRBJ1-2; D is possibly TRBD1 (5 bases). Trimming pared 0 bases from V and 4 bases from J, leaving 7 bases between. Per the germline V gene, CDR1 is SGHRS and CDR2 is YFSETQ. The CDR3 spans 13 residues. The CDR3 DNA follows: TGCGCCAGCAGCTTGGACGGGGGCTATGGCTACACCTTC. This encodes CASSLDGGYGYTF.

The CDR3 loop reads CAISEGGQGINYGYTF. CDR3 nucleotide sequence: TGTGCCATCAGTGAGGGGGGACAGGGCATAAACTATGGCTACACCTTC. V is TRBV10-3 and J is TRBJ1-2; 9 bases are a match to TRBD1. Germline CDR1 reads ENHRY; CDR2 reads SYGVKD. Trimming cost V 2 bases and J 2 bases; bases outside gene matches: 6. CDR3 length: 16 amino acids.

The rearrangement joins TRBV15 to TRBJ2-3; no definite D call. CDR1 is LNHNV and CDR2 is YYDKDF in the germline V gene (reference sequence). This CDR3 has 12 amino acids. V lost 0 bases and J 6 bases, leaving 4 bases between the germline ends. CDR3 sequence: CATSRDGDTQYF. The CDR3 nucleotides read TGTGCCACCAGCAGAGACGGGGATACGCAGTATTTT.

This clone was detected only a few times. This sequence joins TRBV5-5 and TRBJ1-4, with TRBD1 matching 10 bases. V trimming: 3 bases; J trimming: 7 bases; junction bases outside the gene matches: 3. The germline V gene encodes CDR1 SGHKS and CDR2 YYEKEE (reference sequence). The CDR3 is made up of 14 amino acids. CDR3 coding DNA: TGTGCCAGCAGCTCCGGGACAGGGGCTGAAAAACTGTTTTTT. Its protein is CASSSGTGAEKLFF.

The chain joins TRBV7-9 to TRBJ1-5; tentatively, D is TRBD1 (5 bases). The V gene lost 4 bases and the J gene lost 0 bases, with 10 bases spanning the gap. CDR1 and CDR2 from the germline V gene are SEHNR and FQNEAQ (reference sequence). The CDR3 has 15 residues. The CDR3 sequence: CASSSSGISNQPQHF. The CDR3, as DNA: TGTGCCAGCAGCTCTTCAGGGATTAGCAATCAGCCCCAGCATTTT.

The gene calls are TRBV7-6 and TRBJ2-1, with 7 bases that match TRBD2. Germline-derived CDR1 and CDR2 are SGHVS and FNYEAQ. This CDR3 is 15 amino acids long. Unmatched junction bases numbered 5, after V lost 1 base and J lost 5 bases. The CDR3 reads CASSLVGGENNEQFF. CDR3 sequence (DNA): TGTGCCAGCAGCTTAGTGGGAGGGGAGAACAATGAGCAGTTCTTC. The complete variable domain, with remaining parts taken from reference TRBV7-6 and TRBJ2-1, reads GAGVSQSPRYKVTKRGQDVALRCDPISGHVSLYWYRQALGQGPEFLTYFNYEAQQDKSGLPNDRFSAERPEGSISTLTIQRTEQRDSAMYRCASSLVGGENNEQFFGPGTRLTVL.

This clone has only one observation. The rearrangement uses TRBV11-3 and TRBJ2-1; 7 nucleotides line up with TRBD2. Looked up from germline, CDR1 is SGHNT and CDR2 is YENEEA. This CDR3 region has 13 residues. V trimming: 1 base; J trimming: 7 bases; junction bases outside the gene matches: 1. The CDR3 loop reads CASSLAAGNEQFF. The CDR3 DNA reads as TGTGCCAGCAGCTTAGCAGCGGGGAATGAGCAGTTCTTC.

The chain combines TRBV19 with TRBJ2-2; a possible D gene is TRBD1 (6 bases). CDR1 LNHDA and CDR2 SQIVND come from the germline V gene (reference sequence). V lost 6 bases and J lost 1, with 12 bases in between. The CDR3 consists of 15 residues. The CDR3 reads CASRWETGNTGELFF. CDR3 DNA: TGTGCCAGTAGATGGGAGACAGGGAACACCGGGGAGCTGTTTTTT. Based on the CDR3 plus reference TRBV19 and TRBJ2-2, the full variable domain is DGGITQSPKYLFRKEGQNVTLSCEQNLNHDAMYWYRQDPGQGLRLIYYSQIVNDFQKGDIAEGYSVSREKKESFPLTVTSAQKNPTAFYLCASRWETGNTGELFFGEGSRLTVL.

This clone was seen a few times. V gene TRBV19 combines with J gene TRBJ2-7, with TRBD2 matching over 9 bases. CDR1 and CDR2 from the germline V gene are LNHDA and SQIVND (reference sequence). The V and J ends lost 10 bases and 0 bases, in that order; junction bases with no gene match: 4. The CDR3 spans 13 residues. The CDR3 sequence: CATAAGGSYEQYF. In nucleotides, the CDR3 is TGTGCCACCGCAGCGGGGGGCTCCTACGAGCAGTACTTC.

The V and J genes are TRBV3-1 (or the pseudogene TRBV3-2) and TRBJ1-2, with D perhaps TRBD1 (6 bases). CDR3 size: 15 residues. CDR1 and CDR2 (germline): LGHDT, YNNKEL (reference sequence). The V and J ends lost 4 bases and 6 bases respectively, with 18 bases between them. Here the CDR3 reads CASSPPWGQGDGYTF. The CDR3 DNA is TGTGCCAGCAGCCCGCCCTGGGGGCAGGGCGATGGCTACACCTTC.

The V call is TRBV9, the J call TRBJ2-1; 10 nucleotides match TRBD2. This CDR3 spans 16 amino acids. Germline V gene data show CDR1 as SGDLS and CDR2 as YYNGEE. After removal of 4 bases from V and 7 bases from J, the junction contained 11 bases not matched to a gene. CDR3 nucleotides: TGTGCCAGCAGCACGAGAATAGCGGGAGGCGTAAATGAGCAGTTCTTC. This codes for CASSTRIAGGVNEQFF.

J is TRBJ1-1 and V is TRBV11-3; possibly TRBD1 for D (6 bases). V was clipped by 1 base and J by 1 base, with 10 bases between them. The CDR3 consists of 15 residues. Germline V gene data show CDR1 as SGHNT and CDR2 as YENEEA. The CDR3 spells CASSLGPTGNTEAFF. The DNA for the CDR3 is TGTGCCAGCAGCTTAGGGCCGACAGGGAACACTGAAGCTTTCTTT.

The chain employs TRBV11-3 and TRBJ2-1; 8 bases map to TRBD1. CDR1 is SGHNT and CDR2 is YENEEA in the germline V gene. CDR3 length: 14 residues. V trimming: 3 bases; J trimming: 8 bases; junction bases outside the gene matches: 6. CDR3 sequence: CASSFRDRGDEQFF. The CDR3, as DNA: TGTGCCAGCAGCTTCAGAGACAGGGGAGATGAGCAGTTCTTC.

The gene calls are TRBV29-1 and TRBJ1-2; D ambiguous. Trimming left V 8 bases short and J 3 bases short, with 13 bases between. This CDR3 region has 12 residues. Germline V CDR1 and CDR2: SQVTM, ANQGSEA. CDR3 sequence (DNA): TGCAGCACCGGAAGGGAGGACTATGGCTACACCTTC. Protein sequence: CSTGREDYGYTF.

This rearrangement joins TRBV30 to TRBJ1-1; D is uncertain. V was cut by 2 bases and J by 0 bases, with 13 bases left in between. CDR1 GTSNPN and CDR2 SVGIG come from the germline V gene (reference sequence). The CDR3 is 15 amino acids. In DNA, the CDR3 is TGTGCCTGGAGTCTCCCGGGATTTATGAACACTGAAGCTTTCTTT. Translation: CAWSLPGFMNTEAFF.

This clone was observed a few times. The chain has TRBV9 and TRBJ1-1; 10 bases are shared with TRBD1. Germline V gene data show CDR1 as SGDLS and CDR2 as YYNGEE. Losses at the gene ends were 3 bases for V and 4 bases for J; bases not matched to a gene: 6. The CDR3 is 15 amino acids. CDR3 in DNA: TGTGCCAGCAGCGGAGGGGGACAGGGGATCACTGAAGCTTTCTTT. Translation: CASSGGGQGITEAFF.

This clone was seen once. The chain recombines TRBV7-2 with TRBJ1-2, with 9 bases lining up with TRBD1. Germline V gene sequence: CDR1 SGHTA, CDR2 FQGNSA. The CDR3 is 15 residues long. Unmatched junction bases numbered 11, after V lost 4 bases and J lost 8 bases. CDR3 sequence (DNA): TGTGCCAGCAGCTCTAACCTCGGGACAGGGCACGGCTACACCTTC. Translation gives CASSSNLGTGHGYTF.

This chain joins TRBV5-1 and TRBJ2-7; perhaps TRBD1 as D (5 bases). The V and J ends lost 6 bases and 2 bases respectively, with 12 bases between them. There are 13 residues in the CDR3. The germline CDR1 and CDR2 sequences are SGHRS and YFSETQ. The CDR3 DNA sequence: TGCGCCAGCACCATGGACAATACCTACGAGCAGTACTTC. Its translation is CASTMDNTYEQYF. Together with reference TRBV5-1 and TRBJ2-7, the CDR3 gives the full variable domain: KAGVTQTPRYLIKTRGQQVTLSCSPISGHRSVSWYQQTPGQGLQFLFEYFSETQRNKGNFPGRFSGRQFSNSRSEMNVSTLELGDSALYLCASTMDNTYEQYFGPGTRLTVT.